The rows below give T cell receptor beta chains drawn from one sample of a study of T cell responses to AZD1222 COVID-19 vaccine. Assay: immunoSEQ multiplex PCR; the TCRdb copy retains only in-frame clones and omits some. The sample yields under 150,000 clones, roughly nine tenths seen once. The sample in question was peripheral blood, obtained on day 0 of AZD1222 vaccination. These receptors all come from an adult in good health. Both conserved end residues are part of each CDR3. Fields, in order: clone size, J gene, CDR3 length, D gene, V gene, CDR3 DNA, CDR3 protein. The D gene is left open where the match is weak. Clone size is shown for a subset of rows, as once, few, many or a class of expanded clone.

abundance: NA
j_gene: TRBJ2-4
len: 14
d_gene: NA
v_gene: TRBV2
CDR3nt: TGTGCCAGCAGTGATCGCAGGTATCCTTACATTCAGTACTTC
CDR3aa: CASSDRRYPYIQYF

abundance: NA
j_gene: TRBJ1-5
len: 14
d_gene: NA
v_gene: TRBV6-5
CDR3nt: TGTGCCAGCAGTTCGAACGGACCATACCAGCCCCAGCATTTT
CDR3aa: CASSSNGPYQPQHF

abundance: NA
j_gene: TRBJ1-2
len: 13
d_gene: TRBD1
v_gene: TRBV18
CDR3nt: TGTGCCAGCTCACCGGACAGGAACTATGGCTACACCTTC
CDR3aa: CASSPDRNYGYTF

abundance: NA
j_gene: TRBJ2-3
len: 12
d_gene: TRBD2
v_gene: TRBV27
CDR3nt: TGTGCCAGCAGTTTCCTGGGACTAGCTAAGTATTTT
CDR3aa: CASSFLGLAKYF

abundance: NA
j_gene: TRBJ2-2
len: 14
d_gene: TRBD1
v_gene: TRBV6-1
CDR3nt: TGTGCCAGCAGTGAGACAGGGGGCCCCGGGGAGCTGTTTTTT
CDR3aa: CASSETGGPGELFF

abundance: NA
j_gene: TRBJ2-5
len: 14
d_gene: NA
v_gene: TRBV19
CDR3nt: TGTGCCAGTAGTATAGGCTGGGGCCAAGAGACCCAGTACTTC
CDR3aa: CASSIGWGQETQYF

abundance: NA
j_gene: TRBJ1-4
len: 14
d_gene: TRBD1
v_gene: TRBV27
CDR3nt: TGTGCCAGCAGGAGGGACAGGGGGATAGGAAAACTGTTTTTT
CDR3aa: CASRRDRGIGKLFF

abundance: few
j_gene: TRBJ2-7
len: 15
d_gene: TRBD2
v_gene: TRBV19
CDR3nt: TGTGCCAGTAGTTGGGGACTAGCGGGACAGGATGAGCAGTACTTC
CDR3aa: CASSWGLAGQDEQYF

abundance: NA
j_gene: TRBJ2-4
len: 13
d_gene: NA
v_gene: TRBV16
CDR3nt: TGTGCCAGCAGCGGGGTAGCCAAAAACATTCAGTACTTC
CDR3aa: CASSGVAKNIQYF

abundance: NA
j_gene: TRBJ2-3
len: 15
d_gene: NA
v_gene: TRBV5-1
CDR3nt: TGCGCCAGCAGCTTGCGGGAGTCTGGAACAGATACGCAGTATTTT
CDR3aa: CASSLRESGTDTQYF